This T cell receptor beta chain derives from a study of CD8+ T cells in alopecia areata. Those with alopecia areata gave lesional scalp punch biopsies and peripheral blood. Concerning this clone: Its antigen is currently unknown.

Following extraction, RNA underwent reverse transcription to cDNA, which served as the sequencing template. TCRdb keeps only in-frame clones here, not all; method: immunoSEQ multiplex PCR. The sample consists of about 140,000 clones, around 60% of them appearing once. Points from the study as a whole: Lesional scalp displayed greater clonality than normal scalp, most notably in alopecia totalis/universalis.

V lost 0 bases and J lost 7, with 15 bases in between. This CDR3 spans 15 amino acids. CDR1 and CDR2 (germline): LGHNA, YSLEER. This chain links TRBV4-3 with TRBJ1-1; D remains unclear. The material was CD4+ T cells sorted from blood, obtained at week 0. The receptor was derived from a human donor with alopecia areata. The CDR3 nucleotides read TGCGCCAGCAGCCAAGATTTCCCCCTTAGCCTTGAAGCTTTCTTT. Translated, it gives CASSQDFPLSLEAFF.